These T cell receptor beta chains were read from a single sample in a study of shared clonotypes between healthy human individuals. Some clones are missing from TCRdb's copy, which holds only in-frame ones; the method was immunoSEQ multiplex PCR. The sample consists of millions of clones, around nine tenths of them appearing once. Sequencing input: naive CD4+ T cells sorted from blood. The source is a man aged 18 to 35 in good health. CDR3s include the opening cysteine and the closing phenylalanine or tryptophan. The order of the fields is V gene, J gene, clone size, D gene, CDR3 protein, CDR3 DNA. A D gene is named only where the DNA matches it firmly. Not all rows give a size; the values are once, few, many and, for expanded clones, a class.

>TRBV6-1|TRBJ2-7|NA|NA
CASSEERAFGYEQYF
TGTGCCAGCAGTGAAGAACGGGCCTTTGGCTACGAGCAGTACTTC
>TRBV29-1|TRBJ2-1|NA|TRBD2
CSVAGLAENEQFF
TGCAGCGTTGCCGGACTAGCGGAAAATGAGCAGTTCTTC
>TRBV19|TRBJ1-1|once|NA
CASSATFRTEAFF
TGTGCCAGTAGCGCGACTTTTCGCACTGAAGCTTTCTTT
>TRBV2|TRBJ2-3|NA|NA
CASTSRGGSSDTQYF
TGTGCCAGCACGTCTAGGGGGGGTTCATCAGATACGCAGTATTTT
>TRBV30|TRBJ1-2|few|NA
CAWRRWGGGGGYTF
TGTGCCTGGAGGAGGTGGGGAGGAGGAGGCGGCTACACCTTC
>TRBV19|TRBJ1-3|NA|NA
CASSLNREDGNTIYF
TGTGCCAGTAGTCTAAACAGGGAGGATGGAAACACCATATATTTT
>TRBV2|TRBJ2-1|NA|NA
CASFPRSPGYSNEQFF
TGTGCCAGCTTTCCTCGCTCACCCGGTTACTCGAATGAGCAGTTCTTC
>TRBV7-3|TRBJ2-3|NA|NA
CASSLSQGTDTQYF
TGTGCCAGCAGCTTAAGTCAGGGGACAGATACGCAGTATTTT
>TRBV6-4|TRBJ2-4|NA|TRBD2
CASSARLAGENIQYF
TGTGCCAGCAGTGCCCGACTAGCGGGGGAAAACATTCAGTACTTC
>TRBV10-3|TRBJ1-6|NA|TRBD1
CAISERDRGSPLHF
TGTGCCATCAGTGAGAGGGACAGGGGATCACCCCTCCACTTT
>TRBV19|TRBJ1-6|NA|TRBD1
CASSIGDRANSPLHF
TGTGCCAGTAGTATAGGGGACAGGGCAAATTCACCCCTCCACTTT
>TRBV2|TRBJ2-5|NA|TRBD2
CASSSDTGGGETQYF
TGTGCCAGCAGCTCCGACACGGGCGGGGGGGAGACCCAGTACTTC
>TRBV27|TRBJ2-1|NA|TRBD2
CASSKGGGRANEQFF
TGTGCCAGCAGTAAGGGCGGGGGGCGCGCAAATGAGCAGTTCTTC
>TRBV2|TRBJ1-3|NA|NA
CASKPTASADTIYF
TGTGCCAGCAAACCGACAGCCTCAGCGGACACCATATATTTT
>TRBV18|TRBJ1-1|once|NA
CASSPPGQGRVDEAFF
TGTGCCAGCTCACCACCGGGGCAGGGACGGGTTGATGAAGCTTTCTTT
>TRBV27|TRBJ2-3|NA|TRBD2
CASSLQTSGGTQYF
TGTGCCAGCAGTCTACAGACTAGCGGCGGTACGCAGTATTTT
>TRBV2|TRBJ2-7|NA|NA
CASSEVGLALEKFEQYF
TGTGCCAGCAGTGAAGTAGGGCTAGCCCTTGAGAAATTCGAGCAGTACTTC
>TRBV5-1|TRBJ2-7|NA|NA
CASSPEVGPALEQYF
TGCGCCAGCAGCCCGGAGGTGGGACCGGCTTTGGAGCAGTACTTC
>TRBV6-1|TRBJ2-2|NA|NA
CASSRGGGELFF
TGTGCCAGCAGTAGAGGAGGCGGGGAGCTGTTTTTT
>TRBV10-3|TRBJ2-1|NA|NA
CAISESSAAIYNEQFF
TGTGCCATCAGTGAGTCGTCCGCGGCGATCTACAATGAGCAGTTCTTC
>TRBV6-1|TRBJ1-1|NA|NA
CASSSQGVGAFF
TGTGCCAGCAGCTCACAGGGAGTTGGTGCTTTCTTT
>TRBV19|TRBJ2-3|NA|TRBD2
CASSTQAGGTDTQYF
TGTGCCAGTAGTACCCAAGCGGGGGGCACAGATACGCAGTATTTT
>TRBV6-1|TRBJ1-4|once|TRBD1
CATWDRGLVGEKLFF
TGTGCCACCTGGGACAGGGGGCTGGTTGGTGAAAAACTGTTTTTT
>TRBV5-1|TRBJ1-5|NA|TRBD1
CASSVAPGGAGPQHF
TGCGCCAGCAGCGTGGCCCCAGGGGGCGCCGGGCCCCAGCATTTT
>TRBV5-1|TRBJ2-1|NA|TRBD1
CASSLRTGGSHNEQFF
TGCGCCAGCAGCTTGAGGACAGGGGGCTCACACAATGAGCAGTTCTTC
>TRBV11-2|TRBJ2-5|NA|NA
CASSPSLGVETQYF
TGTGCCAGCAGCCCAAGCCTCGGGGTGGAGACCCAGTACTTC
>TRBV4-1|TRBJ2-3|NA|TRBD2
CASSQAFPSGADPNTQYF
TGCGCCAGCAGCCAGGCCTTCCCCAGCGGGGCTGACCCTAATACGCAGTATTTT
>TRBV5-1|TRBJ1-2|few|NA
CASSLGGEGYTF
TGCGCCAGCAGCTTAGGAGGGGAGGGCTACACCTTC
>TRBV5-1|TRBJ1-6|NA|NA
CASSLAGPSLSPLHF
TGCGCCAGCAGCTTGGCCGGACCGAGCCTTTCACCCCTCCACTTT
>TRBV5-4|TRBJ1-2|NA|NA
CASSFSWRQGLGGYTF
TGTGCCAGCAGCTTCTCTTGGAGGCAGGGTTTGGGCGGCTACACCTTC
>TRBV9|TRBJ2-7|NA|NA
CASSASLGRVGGYEQYF
TGTGCCAGCAGCGCCTCCCTAGGACGGGTTGGGGGATACGAGCAGTACTTC
>TRBV6-7|TRBJ2-4|once|NA
CASSPCGSDIAKNIQYF
TGTGCCAGCAGTCCGTGTGGTAGCGATATAGCCAAAAACATTCAGTACTTC